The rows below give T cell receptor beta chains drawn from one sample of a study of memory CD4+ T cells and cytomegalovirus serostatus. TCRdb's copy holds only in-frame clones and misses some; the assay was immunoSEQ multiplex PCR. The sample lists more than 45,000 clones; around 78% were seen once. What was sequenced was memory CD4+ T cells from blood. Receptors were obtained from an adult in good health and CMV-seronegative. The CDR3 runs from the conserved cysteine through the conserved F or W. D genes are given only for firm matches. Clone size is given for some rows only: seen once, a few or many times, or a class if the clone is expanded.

CDR3nt: TGCGCCAGCAGCTCGTCCGGGACGGTAAACACCGGGGAGCTGTTTTTT
CDR3aa: CASSSSGTVNTGELFF
d_gene: -
len: 16
abundance: -
v_gene: TRBV5-1
j_gene: TRBJ2-2

CDR3nt: TGTGCCAGCAGCCCCTTGGGCTGGGCACTTGGCTACACCTTC
CDR3aa: CASSPLGWALGYTF
d_gene: -
len: 14
abundance: -
v_gene: TRBV11-2
j_gene: TRBJ1-2

CDR3nt: TGTGCCAGTAGTACGACAAGTATCGGAAACACCATATATTTT
CDR3aa: CASSTTSIGNTIYF
d_gene: -
len: 14
abundance: -
v_gene: TRBV19
j_gene: TRBJ1-3

CDR3nt: TGTGCCAGCAGTTACCCCAGGGGTCAGAAGGGTTGGGTTGACAATCAGCCCCAGCATTTT
CDR3aa: CASSYPRGQKGWVDNQPQHF
d_gene: -
len: 20
abundance: -
v_gene: TRBV28
j_gene: TRBJ1-5

CDR3nt: TGTGCCAGCAGTCCAGGGGGCTTGGGGCAAGAGACCCAGTACTTC
CDR3aa: CASSPGGLGQETQYF
d_gene: TRBD1
len: 15
abundance: -
v_gene: TRBV6-5
j_gene: TRBJ2-5

CDR3nt: TGTGCCAGTAGTATGGGAGGAGAGCGGCCCCAGCATTTT
CDR3aa: CASSMGGERPQHF
d_gene: -
len: 13
abundance: -
v_gene: TRBV19
j_gene: TRBJ1-5

CDR3nt: TGTGCCAGCAGCGTCCAAGGAACTGGAAACACCATATATTTT
CDR3aa: CASSVQGTGNTIYF
d_gene: -
len: 14
abundance: once
v_gene: TRBV9
j_gene: TRBJ1-3

CDR3nt: TGTGCCAGCAGCTTAGCAGTGGGCCTCTCTGGAAACACCATATATTTT
CDR3aa: CASSLAVGLSGNTIYF
d_gene: -
len: 16
abundance: few
v_gene: TRBV7-2
j_gene: TRBJ1-3

CDR3nt: TGTGCCTGTAGACGACAGGGACACTCTGGAAACACCATATATTTT
CDR3aa: CACRRQGHSGNTIYF
d_gene: TRBD1
len: 15
abundance: -
v_gene: TRBV30
j_gene: TRBJ1-3

CDR3nt: TGTGCCAGCAGTTCACAGGAAAGGGGCAATCAGCCCCAGCATTTT
CDR3aa: CASSSQERGNQPQHF
d_gene: -
len: 15
abundance: few
v_gene: TRBV2
j_gene: TRBJ1-5

CDR3nt: TGTGCCAGCAGATCCGGGGGCAGCTTAATCTACGAGCAGTACTTC
CDR3aa: CASRSGGSLIYEQYF
d_gene: -
len: 15
abundance: few
v_gene: TRBV27
j_gene: TRBJ2-7